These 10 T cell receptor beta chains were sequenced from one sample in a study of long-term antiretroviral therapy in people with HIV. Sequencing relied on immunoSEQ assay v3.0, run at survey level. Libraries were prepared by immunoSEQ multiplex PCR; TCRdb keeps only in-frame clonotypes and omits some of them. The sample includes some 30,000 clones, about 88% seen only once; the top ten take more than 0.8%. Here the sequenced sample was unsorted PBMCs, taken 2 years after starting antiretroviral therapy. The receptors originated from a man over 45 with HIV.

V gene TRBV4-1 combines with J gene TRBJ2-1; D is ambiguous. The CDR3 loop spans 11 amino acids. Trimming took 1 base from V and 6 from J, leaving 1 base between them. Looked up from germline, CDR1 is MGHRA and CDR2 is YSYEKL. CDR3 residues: CASSQGNEQFF. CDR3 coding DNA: TGCGCCAGCAGCCAAGGCAATGAGCAGTTCTTC.

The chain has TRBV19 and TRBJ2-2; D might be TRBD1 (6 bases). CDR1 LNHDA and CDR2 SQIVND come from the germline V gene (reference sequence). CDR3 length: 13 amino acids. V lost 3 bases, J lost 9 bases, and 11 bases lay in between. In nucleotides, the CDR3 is TGTGCCAGTAGTATTATTGGACAGAGGGAGCTGTTTTTT. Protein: CASSIIGQRELFF.

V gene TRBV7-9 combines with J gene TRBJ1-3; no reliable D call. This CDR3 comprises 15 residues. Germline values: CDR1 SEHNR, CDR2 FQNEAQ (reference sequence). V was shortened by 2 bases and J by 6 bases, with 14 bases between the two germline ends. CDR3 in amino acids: CASSLTMGVENTIYF. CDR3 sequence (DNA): TGTGCCAGCAGCTTAACAATGGGAGTGGAAAACACCATATATTTT.

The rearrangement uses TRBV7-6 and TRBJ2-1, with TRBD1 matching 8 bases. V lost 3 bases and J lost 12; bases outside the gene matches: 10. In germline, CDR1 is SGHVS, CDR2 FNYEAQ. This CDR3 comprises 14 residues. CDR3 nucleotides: TGTGCCAGCAGCTTTCGGACAGGGACGAGGGGGCAGTTCTTC. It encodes CASSFRTGTRGQFF.

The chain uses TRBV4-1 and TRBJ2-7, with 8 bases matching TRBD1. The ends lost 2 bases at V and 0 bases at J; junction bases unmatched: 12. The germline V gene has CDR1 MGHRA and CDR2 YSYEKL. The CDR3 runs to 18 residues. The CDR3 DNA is TGCGCCAGCAGCCAATCCCCGGGACAGGACTATAGCTCCTACGAGCAGTACTTC. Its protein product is CASSQSPGQDYSSYEQYF.

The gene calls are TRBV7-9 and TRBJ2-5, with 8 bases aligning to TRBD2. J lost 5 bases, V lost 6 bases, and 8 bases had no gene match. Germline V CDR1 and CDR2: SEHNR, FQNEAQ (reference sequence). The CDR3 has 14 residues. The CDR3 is CASSHGPGGETQYF. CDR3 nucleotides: TGTGCCAGCAGTCATGGACCGGGAGGGGAGACCCAGTACTTC.

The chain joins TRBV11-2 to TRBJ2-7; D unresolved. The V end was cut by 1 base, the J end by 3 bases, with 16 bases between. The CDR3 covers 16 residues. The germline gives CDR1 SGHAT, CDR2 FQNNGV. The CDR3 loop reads CASSLVPPGFLYEQYF. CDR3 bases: TGTGCCAGCAGCTTAGTTCCCCCCGGATTCCTCTACGAGCAGTACTTC.

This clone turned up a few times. The CDR3 sequence is CASSPSGTALYGYTF. The CDR3 DNA reads as TGTGCCAGTAGTCCTTCCGGGACCGCGCTCTATGGCTACACCTTC. The chain links TRBV19 to TRBJ1-2; possibly TRBD1 for D (5 bases). CDR1 is LNHDA, CDR2 SQIVND, per germline (reference sequence). The CDR3 has 15 amino acids. Trimming shortened V by 5 bases and J by 4 bases, and 17 bases separated the two germline ends. Using reference TRBV19 and TRBJ1-2 for the parts outside the CDR3, the full variable domain is DGGITQSPKYLFRKEGQNVTLSCEQNLNHDAMYWYRQDPGQGLRLIYYSQIVNDFQKGDIAEGYSVSREKKESFPLTVTSAQKNPTAFYLCASSPSGTALYGYTFGSGTRLTVV.

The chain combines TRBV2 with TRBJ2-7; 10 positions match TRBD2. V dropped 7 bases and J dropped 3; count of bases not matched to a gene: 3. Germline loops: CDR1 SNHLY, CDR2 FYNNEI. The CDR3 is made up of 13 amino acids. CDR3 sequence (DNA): TGTGCCAGCATTCTAGCGGGGGACTACGAGCAGTACTTC. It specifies CASILAGDYEQYF.

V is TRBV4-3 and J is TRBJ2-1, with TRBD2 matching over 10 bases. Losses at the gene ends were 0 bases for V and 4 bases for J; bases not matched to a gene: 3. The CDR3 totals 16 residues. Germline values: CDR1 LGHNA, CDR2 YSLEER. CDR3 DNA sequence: TGCGCCAGCAGCCAAGATGGACTAGCGGCTTACAATGAGCAGTTCTTC. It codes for CASSQDGLAAYNEQFF.